This is a list of T cell receptor beta chains from one sample in a study of blood T cell repertoires in COVID-19. Method: immunoSEQ multiplex PCR; TCRdb's copy keeps in-frame clones and lacks some. This table holds under 550,000 clones, 70% to 90% found once. What was sequenced was peripheral blood. The receptors originated from a man between 18 and 35 years old with COVID-19, enrolled during active disease. Both conserved end residues are part of each CDR3. The order of the fields is V gene, clone size, J gene, D gene, CDR3 protein, CDR3 DNA. D genes are given only for firm matches. A row's size may be missing; if present it is once, few, many or a size class.

>TRBV14|NA|TRBJ2-7|TRBD1
CASSQGGSEDRDSYEQYF
TGTGCCAGCAGCCAAGGGGGGTCGGAGGACAGGGACTCCTACGAGCAGTACTTC
>TRBV29-1|NA|TRBJ2-1|NA
CSVVWASHSSYEQFF
TGCAGCGTTGTTTGGGCAAGCCATAGTTCTTATGAGCAGTTCTTC
>TRBV2|NA|TRBJ1-4|NA
CASSRSGQYGEKLFF
TGTGCCAGCAGCCGAAGTGGACAGTATGGTGAAAAACTGTTTTTT
>TRBV2|NA|TRBJ1-5|NA
CASSQGLSNQPQHF
TGTGCCAGCTCACAGGGTCTAAGCAATCAGCCCCAGCATTTT
>TRBV5-4|NA|TRBJ2-5|TRBD2
CASRGGLAETPFQETQYF
TGTGCCAGCAGGGGCGGACTAGCGGAAACACCCTTTCAAGAGACCCAGTACTTC
>TRBV4-2|NA|TRBJ2-1|TRBD2
CASSQPPSGGLNEQFF
TGTGCCAGCAGCCAGCCCCCTAGCGGGGGACTTAATGAGCAGTTCTTC
>TRBV2|NA|TRBJ2-7|TRBD1
CASTGQSSYEQYF
TGTGCCAGTACGGGACAGTCGTCCTACGAGCAGTACTTC
>TRBV18|once|TRBJ2-7|TRBD1
CASSPGQGSYEQYF
TGTGCCAGCTCGCCTGGACAGGGCTCCTACGAGCAGTACTTC
>TRBV19|once|TRBJ1-1|TRBD1
CASSRDRAQGEAFF
TGTGCCAGTAGCAGAGACAGGGCTCAGGGTGAAGCTTTCTTT
>TRBV25-1|NA|TRBJ1-1|TRBD1
CATSTPGGNTEAFF
TGTGCCACCTCGACCCCAGGGGGGAACACTGAAGCTTTCTTT
>TRBV6-6|NA|TRBJ1-5|TRBD1
CASRGGQAGNQPQHF
TGTGCCAGCAGGGGCGGACAGGCGGGCAATCAGCCCCAGCATTTT
>TRBV6-5|NA|TRBJ2-3|NA
CASSSPDRSGNTQYF
TGTGCCAGCAGCTCTCCCGACAGGTCCGGGAATACGCAGTATTTT
>TRBV11-2|NA|TRBJ2-1|TRBD1
CASSLDRGTGTYNEQFF
TGTGCCAGCAGCTTAGATCGGGGGACAGGGACTTACAATGAGCAGTTCTTC
>TRBV4-1|few|TRBJ1-2|NA
CASSPTGGLEYGYTF
TGCGCCAGCAGCCCTACCGGGGGGCTGGAGTATGGCTACACCTTC
>TRBV10-3|NA|TRBJ2-7|NA
CAIGAGSSYEQYF
TGTGCCATCGGCGCGGGTAGCTCCTACGAGCAGTACTTC
>TRBV5-6|NA|TRBJ1-4|NA
CASSPPGTRAEKLFF
TGTGCCAGCAGCCCGCCCGGGACACGGGCCGAAAAACTGTTTTTT
>TRBV7-2|NA|TRBJ1-5|NA
CASNGGVSNQPQHF
TGTGCCAGCAATGGCGGGGTGAGCAATCAGCCCCAGCATTTT
>TRBV15|NA|TRBJ2-1|NA
CATSRGEGGQYNEQFF
TGTGCCACCAGCAGAGGGGAGGGGGGTCAATACAATGAGCAGTTCTTC
>TRBV19|once|TRBJ1-6|NA
CASMQGNSPLHF
TGTGCCAGTATGCAGGGTAATTCACCCCTCCACTTT
>TRBV4-2|NA|TRBJ2-3|NA
CASSQDRGGFTDTQYF
TGTGCCAGCAGCCAAGATCGGGGAGGATTCACAGATACGCAGTATTTT
>TRBV18|NA|TRBJ2-5|TRBD2
CASSPPGLADQETQYF
TGTGCCAGCTCACCACCGGGACTAGCAGACCAAGAGACCCAGTACTTC
>TRBV7-9|NA|TRBJ1-4|NA
CASSLGQNNEKLFF
TGTGCCAGCAGCCTCGGACAGAATAATGAAAAACTGTTTTTT
>TRBV28|NA|TRBJ2-7|TRBD2
CASAPAGGWGEQYF
TGTGCCAGTGCACCGGCGGGGGGTTGGGGTGAGCAGTACTTC
>TRBV10-1|NA|TRBJ2-1|NA
CASSESSGIEQFF
TGCGCCAGCAGTGAGTCTTCGGGTATTGAGCAGTTCTTC
>TRBV7-2|NA|TRBJ2-7|TRBD1
CASSRDRSYEQYF
TGTGCCAGCAGCCGGGACAGGAGCTACGAGCAGTACTTC
>TRBV2|NA|TRBJ2-7|NA
CASSATPPYEQYF
TGTGCCAGCAGTGCAACTCCCCCCTACGAGCAGTACTTC
>TRBV3-1/TRBV3-2|NA|TRBJ1-3|NA
CASTRGEFSSGNTIYF
TGTGCCAGCACCCGGGGGGAATTCAGCTCTGGAAACACCATATATTTT
>TRBV29-1|few|TRBJ2-1|NA
CSGKLGSSYNEQFF
TGCAGCGGTAAGCTTGGTAGCTCCTACAATGAGCAGTTCTTC
>TRBV7-2|NA|TRBJ1-5|TRBD1
CASSLDRGDQPQHF
TGTGCCAGCAGCCTGGACAGGGGGGATCAGCCCCAGCATTTT
>TRBV11-2|NA|TRBJ2-7|TRBD2
CASRGLAYEQYF
TGTGCCAGCAGAGGACTAGCCTACGAGCAGTACTTC
>TRBV7-8|NA|TRBJ2-7|TRBD2
CASSLVSGTLYEQYF
TGTGCCAGCAGCTTAGTGAGCGGGACTCTCTACGAGCAGTACTTC
>TRBV4-1|NA|TRBJ1-3|NA
CASSQGPGSGNTIYF
TGCGCCAGCAGCCAAGGCCCCGGCTCTGGAAACACCATATATTTT
>TRBV2|NA|TRBJ1-1|TRBD1
CASRNPGQGSLSTEAFF
TGTGCCAGCAGAAATCCGGGACAGGGATCATTGAGTACTGAAGCTTTCTTT
>TRBV7-9|NA|TRBJ1-2|TRBD1
CASSLTGASYGYTF
TGTGCCAGCAGCTTGACAGGGGCGAGCTATGGCTACACCTTC
>TRBV5-1|NA|TRBJ2-2|TRBD2
CASSSGLETGELFF
TGCGCCAGCAGTTCGGGACTAGAGACCGGGGAGCTGTTTTTT
>TRBV5-1|NA|TRBJ2-1|NA
CASSLEGGSYNEQFF
TGCGCCAGCAGCTTGGAAGGGGGTTCCTACAATGAGCAGTTCTTC
>TRBV3-1/TRBV3-2|NA|TRBJ2-5|TRBD1
CASSAGGTQYF
TGTGCCAGCTCCGCAGGGGGGACCCAGTACTTC
>TRBV6-4|NA|TRBJ2-5|TRBD2
CASSLTGGLQETQYF
TGTGCCAGCAGTTTAACGGGGGGGCTCCAAGAGACCCAGTACTTC
>TRBV24-1|NA|TRBJ2-1|TRBD1
CATSDTRQGGKQFF
TGTGCCACCAGTGATACCAGACAGGGCGGAAAGCAGTTCTTC
>TRBV29-1|NA|TRBJ2-6|TRBD1
CSVARQGTGANVLTF
TGCAGCGTTGCCCGACAGGGAACCGGGGCCAACGTCCTGACTTTC
>TRBV10-1|NA|TRBJ2-3|TRBD2
CASSGTPTSPDTQYF
TGCGCCAGCAGCGGAACCCCGACTAGCCCAGATACGCAGTATTTT
>TRBV7-9|NA|TRBJ1-1|NA
CASSLAIDYTEAFF
TGTGCCAGCAGCTTAGCTATAGACTACACTGAAGCTTTCTTT
>TRBV19|NA|TRBJ2-7|TRBD1
CASSPTQGVPFEQYF
TGTGCCAGTAGTCCAACCCAGGGGGTGCCCTTCGAGCAGTACTTC
>TRBV7-8|NA|TRBJ2-1|NA
CASSSSRTRRKLNDNEQFF
TGTGCCAGCAGCTCCTCCCGAACTAGGAGGAAACTTAATGACAATGAGCAGTTCTTC
>TRBV2|NA|TRBJ1-5|TRBD1
CASSQGTGRRFRQPQHF
TGTGCCAGCAGTCAGGGGACAGGGCGGCGATTTCGTCAGCCCCAGCATTTT
>TRBV27|NA|TRBJ1-4|TRBD1
CASSLQGATNEKLFF
TGTGCCAGCAGTTTACAGGGGGCAACTAATGAAAAACTGTTTTTT
>TRBV27|NA|TRBJ2-7|NA
CASSLTGTRREQYF
TGTGCCAGCAGTTTGACAGGGACTAGGAGGGAGCAGTACTTC
>TRBV18|NA|TRBJ2-5|NA
CASSNLGRETQYF
TGTGCCAGCTCAAACCTAGGGAGGGAGACCCAGTACTTC
>TRBV7-9|NA|TRBJ1-4|NA
CASSSQGINEKLFF
TGTGCCAGCAGCTCACAGGGAATTAATGAAAAACTGTTTTTT